The next 7 T cell receptor beta chains were all read from a single sample in a study of cytomegalovirus exposure and HLA in healthy donors. Repertoires were generated with immunoSEQ multiplex PCR, while TCRdb's copy carries only in-frame clones and drops some. The data show 95,000 to 150,000 clones, roughly 90% seen once. Material for sequencing was PBMCs. The receptors here all came from a woman younger than 35 in good health and CMV-seronegative.

This sequence joins TRBV2 and TRBJ1-2; D possibly corresponds to TRBD1 (6 bases). Germline CDR1 and CDR2: SNHLY and FYNNEI. The length of the CDR3 is 13 residues. The V end lost 6 bases, the J end lost 8 bases, and 16 bases lay between the germline ends. CDR3 DNA: TGTGCCAGCAGAAACAGGGCTACTGGGGGCTACACCTTC. This translates into CASRNRATGGYTF.

The V call is TRBV19, the J call TRBJ1-5; 10 nucleotides agree with TRBD1. Germline V CDR1 and CDR2: LNHDA, SQIVND (reference sequence). The CDR3 has 16 residues. The junction had 3 bases not matched to a gene; V was cut back by 4 bases and J by 0 bases. CDR3 DNA sequence: TGTGCCAGTAGTAGGGGGACAGGGGATAGCAATCAGCCCCAGCATTTT. Translated, it gives CASSRGTGDSNQPQHF.

This clone showed up just once. The J gene is TRBJ1-2, the V gene TRBV4-3; the D is unclear. CDR3 length: 13 amino acids. V lost 6 bases and J 8 bases, leaving 16 bases between the germline ends. Germline CDR1 and CDR2: LGHNA and YSLEER. The CDR3 region has the DNA TGCGCCAGCAGGTCCACAGAGTCTTGGGGCTACACCTTC. Protein product: CASRSTESWGYTF.

V usage is TRBV25-1 and J usage is TRBJ2-2, with D tentatively TRBD2 (5 bases). This CDR3 contains 14 residues. V gave up 7 bases and J gave up 3 bases, with 12 bases separating them. Germline V gene lookup returns CDR1 MGHDK and CDR2 SYGVNS. The CDR3 region is CASTDYQDTGELFF. The CDR3 region has the DNA TGTGCCAGCACCGACTACCAGGACACCGGGGAGCTGTTTTTT.

The rearrangement links TRBV27 to TRBJ2-2; tentatively, D is TRBD1 (5 bases). Trimming removed 6 bases from V and 0 bases from J, with 17 bases in between. CDR1 and CDR2 (germline): MNHEY, SMNVEV (reference sequence). The length of the CDR3 is 17 residues. Here the CDR3 DNA reads TGTGCCAGCAGCGACAGTTTCGCAAGCGCGAACACCGGGGAGCTGTTTTTT. Protein sequence: CASSDSFASANTGELFF.

V is TRBV2 and J is TRBJ2-3; possibly TRBD2 for D (6 bases). V lost 6 bases to trimming and J lost 0 bases, with 13 bases between them. The CDR3 has 15 amino acids. Germline V gives CDR1 SNHLY, CDR2 FYNNEI. For the CDR3, the DNA is TGTGCCAGCAGCGAGGGACTTATCAGCACAGATACGCAGTATTTT. Translation: CASSEGLISTDTQYF.

This clone was observed once. The genes are TRBV27 and TRBJ1-2, with 11 positions matching TRBD1. Trimming removed 3 bases from V and 1 base from J; junction bases left unmatched: 1. The CDR3 covers 15 residues. Germline V lookup: CDR1 MNHEY, CDR2 SMNVEV (reference sequence). CDR3 nucleotides: TGTGCCAGCAGTTTGGGGACAGGGGGTAACTATGGCTACACCTTC. Translating gives CASSLGTGGNYGYTF.